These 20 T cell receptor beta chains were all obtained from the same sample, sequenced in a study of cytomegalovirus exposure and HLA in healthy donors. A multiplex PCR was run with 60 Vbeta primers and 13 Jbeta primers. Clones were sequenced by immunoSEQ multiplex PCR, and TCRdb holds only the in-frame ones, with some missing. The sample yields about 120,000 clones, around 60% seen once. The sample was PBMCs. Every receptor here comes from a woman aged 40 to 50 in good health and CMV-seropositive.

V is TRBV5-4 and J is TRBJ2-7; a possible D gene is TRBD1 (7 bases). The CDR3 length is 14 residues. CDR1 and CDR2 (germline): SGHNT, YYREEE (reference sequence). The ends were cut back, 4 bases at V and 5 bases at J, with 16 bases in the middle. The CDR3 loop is CASSGGGARDEQYF. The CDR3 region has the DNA TGTGCCAGCAGCGGAGGGGGCGCGAGGGACGAGCAGTACTTC.

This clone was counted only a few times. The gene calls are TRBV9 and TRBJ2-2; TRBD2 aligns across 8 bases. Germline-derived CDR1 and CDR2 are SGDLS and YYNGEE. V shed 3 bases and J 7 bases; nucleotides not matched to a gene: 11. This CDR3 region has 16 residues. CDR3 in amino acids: CASSEIPGLAGGELFF. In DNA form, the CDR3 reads TGTGCCAGCAGCGAAATACCCGGACTAGCCGGCGGGGAGCTGTTTTTT.

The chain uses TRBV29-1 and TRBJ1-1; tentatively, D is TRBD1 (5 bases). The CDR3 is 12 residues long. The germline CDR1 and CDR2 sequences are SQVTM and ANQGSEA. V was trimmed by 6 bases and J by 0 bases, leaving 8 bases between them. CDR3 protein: CSVEQVNTEAFF. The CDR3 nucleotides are TGCAGCGTGGAACAGGTGAACACTGAAGCTTTCTTT.

The CDR3 coding sequence is TGTGCCAGCAACGACGCCTCGGGGGAGTTGGGGTATGGCTACACCTTC. Its protein is CASNDASGELGYGYTF. The chain has TRBV28 and TRBJ1-2, with D maybe TRBD1 (5 bases). The CDR3 length is 16 residues. The V end lost 7 bases, the J end lost 5 bases, and 23 bases lay between the germline ends. Germline-derived CDR1 and CDR2 are MDHEN and SYDVKM.

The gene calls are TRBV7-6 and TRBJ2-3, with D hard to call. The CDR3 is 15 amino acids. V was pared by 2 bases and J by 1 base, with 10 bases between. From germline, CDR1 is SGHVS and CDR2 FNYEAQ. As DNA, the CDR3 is TGTGCCAGCAGCTTAATGCCCCAGGGCACAGATACGCAGTATTTT. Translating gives CASSLMPQGTDTQYF.

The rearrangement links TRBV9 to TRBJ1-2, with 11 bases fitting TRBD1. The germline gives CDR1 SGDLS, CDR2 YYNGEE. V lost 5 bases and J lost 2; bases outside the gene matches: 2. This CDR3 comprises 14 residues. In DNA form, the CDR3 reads TGTGCCAGCAGGGGACAGGGGGACAACTATGGCTACACCTTC. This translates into CASRGQGDNYGYTF.

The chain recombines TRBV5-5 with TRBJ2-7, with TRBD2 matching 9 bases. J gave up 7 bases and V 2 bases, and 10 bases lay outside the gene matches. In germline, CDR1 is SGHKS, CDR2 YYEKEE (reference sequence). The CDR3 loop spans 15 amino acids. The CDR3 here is CASSFFIAGAWEQYF. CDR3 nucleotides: TGTGCCAGCAGCTTCTTTATAGCGGGAGCTTGGGAGCAGTACTTC.

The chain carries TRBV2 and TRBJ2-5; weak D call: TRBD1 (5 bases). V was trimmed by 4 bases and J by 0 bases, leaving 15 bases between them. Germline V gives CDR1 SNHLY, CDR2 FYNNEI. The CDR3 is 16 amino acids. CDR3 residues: CASSGGQPRYQETQYF. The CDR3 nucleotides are TGTGCCAGCAGTGGGGGCCAACCCAGGTACCAAGAGACCCAGTACTTC.

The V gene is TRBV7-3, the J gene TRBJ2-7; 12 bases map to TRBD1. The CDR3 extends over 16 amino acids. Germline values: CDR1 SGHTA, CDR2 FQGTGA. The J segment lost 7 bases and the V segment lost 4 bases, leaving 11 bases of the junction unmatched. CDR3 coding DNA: TGTGCCAGCAGCTCTGGCCCGGGACAGGGGGCGGGAGAGCAGTACTTC. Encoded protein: CASSSGPGQGAGEQYF.

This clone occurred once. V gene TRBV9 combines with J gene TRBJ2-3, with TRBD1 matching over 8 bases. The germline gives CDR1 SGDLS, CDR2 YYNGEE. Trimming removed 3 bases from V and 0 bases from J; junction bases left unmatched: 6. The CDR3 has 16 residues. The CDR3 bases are TGTGCCAGCAGCGCGAGGGGACAGGCGAGCACAGATACGCAGTATTTT. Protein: CASSARGQASTDTQYF.

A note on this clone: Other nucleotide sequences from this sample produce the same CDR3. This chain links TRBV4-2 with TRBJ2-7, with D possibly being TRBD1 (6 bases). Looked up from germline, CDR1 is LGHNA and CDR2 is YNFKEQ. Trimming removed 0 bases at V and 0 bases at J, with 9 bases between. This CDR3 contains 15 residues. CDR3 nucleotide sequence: TGTGCCAGCAGCCAAGATAGGGGGAGCTCCTACGAGCAGTACTTC. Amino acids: CASSQDRGSSYEQYF.

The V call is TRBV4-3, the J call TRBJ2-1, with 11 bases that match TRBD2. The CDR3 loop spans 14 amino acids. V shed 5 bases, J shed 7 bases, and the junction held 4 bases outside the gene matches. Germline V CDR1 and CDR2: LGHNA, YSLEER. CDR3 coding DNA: TGCGCCAGCAGCGTCGGGACTAGCGGAAATGAGCAGTTCTTC. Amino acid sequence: CASSVGTSGNEQFF.

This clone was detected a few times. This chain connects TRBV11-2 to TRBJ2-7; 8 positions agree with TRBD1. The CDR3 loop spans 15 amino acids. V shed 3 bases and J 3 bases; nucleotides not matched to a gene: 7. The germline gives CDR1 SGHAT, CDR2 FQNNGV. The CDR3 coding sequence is TGTGCCAGCAGCTTCGGACAGGGCGAAATCTACGAGCAGTACTTC. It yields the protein CASSFGQGEIYEQYF.

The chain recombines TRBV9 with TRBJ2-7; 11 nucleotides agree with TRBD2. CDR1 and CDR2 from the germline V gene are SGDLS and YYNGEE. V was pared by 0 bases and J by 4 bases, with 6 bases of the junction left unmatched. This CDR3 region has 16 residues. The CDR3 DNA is TGTGCCAGCAGCGTAGCCTTGACTAGCGGGATATACGAGCAGTACTTC. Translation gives CASSVALTSGIYEQYF.

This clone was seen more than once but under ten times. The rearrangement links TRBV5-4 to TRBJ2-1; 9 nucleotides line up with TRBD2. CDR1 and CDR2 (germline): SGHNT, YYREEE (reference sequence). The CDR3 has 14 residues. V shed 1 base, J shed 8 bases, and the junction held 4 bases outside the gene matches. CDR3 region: CASSLTSGPHEQFF. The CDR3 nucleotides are TGTGCCAGCAGCTTGACTAGCGGGCCGCATGAGCAGTTCTTC.

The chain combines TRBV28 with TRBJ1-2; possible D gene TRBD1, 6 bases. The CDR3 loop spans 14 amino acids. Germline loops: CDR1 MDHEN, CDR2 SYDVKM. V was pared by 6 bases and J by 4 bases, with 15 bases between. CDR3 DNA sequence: TGTGCCAGCAGGGGGACCCGGGGGGCCTATGGCTACACCTTC. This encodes CASRGTRGAYGYTF.

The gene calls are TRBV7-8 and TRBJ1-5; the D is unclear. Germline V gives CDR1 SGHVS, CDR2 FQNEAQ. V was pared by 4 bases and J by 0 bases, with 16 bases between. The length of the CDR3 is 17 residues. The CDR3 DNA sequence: TGTGCCAGCAGCTACCGTCCGGGGTTTTATAGCAATCAGCCCCAGCATTTT. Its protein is CASSYRPGFYSNQPQHF.

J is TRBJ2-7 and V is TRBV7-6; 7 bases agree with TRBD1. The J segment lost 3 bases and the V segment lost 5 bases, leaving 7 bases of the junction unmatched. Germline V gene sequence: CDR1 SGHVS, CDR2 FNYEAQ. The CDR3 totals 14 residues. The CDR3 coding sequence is TGTGCCAGCAGCCAAACACGGACAGGCTACGAGCAGTACTTC. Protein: CASSQTRTGYEQYF.

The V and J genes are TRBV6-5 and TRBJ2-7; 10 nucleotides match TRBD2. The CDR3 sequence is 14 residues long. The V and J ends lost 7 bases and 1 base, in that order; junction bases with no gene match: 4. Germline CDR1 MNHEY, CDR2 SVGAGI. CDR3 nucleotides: TGTGCCAGCAAAGTTAGCGGGGGGTCCTACGAGCAGTACTTC. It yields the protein CASKVSGGSYEQYF.

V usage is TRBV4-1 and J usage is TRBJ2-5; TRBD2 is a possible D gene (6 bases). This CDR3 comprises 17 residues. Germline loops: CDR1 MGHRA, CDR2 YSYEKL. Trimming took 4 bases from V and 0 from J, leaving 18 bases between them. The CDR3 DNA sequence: TGCGCCAGCAGCCCGCGAGAGACCCTAGCGCACCAAGAGACCCAGTACTTC. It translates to CASSPRETLAHQETQYF.